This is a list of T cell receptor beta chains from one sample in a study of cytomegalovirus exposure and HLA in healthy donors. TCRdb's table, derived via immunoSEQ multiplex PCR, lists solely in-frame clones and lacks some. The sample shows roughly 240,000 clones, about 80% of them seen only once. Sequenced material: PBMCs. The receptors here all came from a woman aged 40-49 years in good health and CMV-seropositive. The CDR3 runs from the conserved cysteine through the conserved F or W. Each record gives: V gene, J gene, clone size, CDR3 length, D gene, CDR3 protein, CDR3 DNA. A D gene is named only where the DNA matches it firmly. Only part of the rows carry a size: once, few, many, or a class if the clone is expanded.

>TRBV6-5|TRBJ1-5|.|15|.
CASSREGRSNQPQHF
TGTGCCAGCAGCAGGGAGGGGCGGAGCAATCAGCCCCAGCATTTT
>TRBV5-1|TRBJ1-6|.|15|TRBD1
CASSLDRASNSPLHF
TGCGCCAGCAGCCTGGACAGGGCATCTAATTCACCCCTCCACTTT
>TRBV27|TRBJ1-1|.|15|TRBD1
CASSPFDRVSTEAFF
TGTGCCAGCAGCCCTTTTGACAGGGTGTCCACTGAAGCTTTCTTT
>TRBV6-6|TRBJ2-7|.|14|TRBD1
CASSRGQGGYEQYF
TGTGCCAGCAGCCGAGGACAGGGGGGCTACGAGCAGTACTTC
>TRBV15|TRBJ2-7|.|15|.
CATSRDSGPQGEQYF
TGTGCCACCAGCAGAGATAGCGGACCCCAGGGCGAGCAGTACTTC
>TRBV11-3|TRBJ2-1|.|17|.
CASSSLGAGISYNEQFF
TGTGCCAGCAGCTCTCTCGGGGCGGGAATCTCCTACAATGAGCAGTTCTTC
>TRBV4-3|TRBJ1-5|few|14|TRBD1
CASSHDRVNQPQHF
TGCGCCAGCAGCCACGACAGGGTCAATCAGCCCCAGCATTTT
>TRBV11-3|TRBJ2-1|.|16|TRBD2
CASSLEGTSGSNEQFF
TGTGCCAGCAGCTTAGAGGGGACTAGCGGGAGTAATGAGCAGTTCTTC
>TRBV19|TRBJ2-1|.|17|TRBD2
CASSPRQTSGPYNEQFF
TGTGCCAGTAGTCCTCGCCAGACTAGCGGACCGTACAATGAGCAGTTCTTC
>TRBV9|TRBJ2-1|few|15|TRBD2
CASSVEAGAGNEQFF
TGTGCCAGCAGCGTAGAAGCGGGGGCGGGTAATGAGCAGTTCTTC
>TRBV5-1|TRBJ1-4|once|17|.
CASSLVAVGSTNEKLFF
TGCGCCAGCAGCTTAGTTGCTGTCGGGTCAACTAATGAAAAACTGTTTTTT
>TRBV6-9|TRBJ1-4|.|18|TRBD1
CASNSRTGPTLANEKLFF
TGTGCCAGCAATTCGCGGACAGGGCCTACTTTAGCTAATGAAAAACTGTTTTTT
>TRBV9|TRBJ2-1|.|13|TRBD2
CAGAGGYYNEQFF
TGTGCCGGCGCCGGGGGGTACTACAATGAGCAGTTCTTC
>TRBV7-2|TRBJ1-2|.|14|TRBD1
CASSWTTGDGGYTF
TGTGCCAGCAGCTGGACCACAGGGGACGGGGGCTACACCTTC
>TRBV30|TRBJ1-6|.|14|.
CAWSERRHNSPLHF
TGTGCCTGGAGTGAACGGAGACATAATTCACCCCTCCACTTT